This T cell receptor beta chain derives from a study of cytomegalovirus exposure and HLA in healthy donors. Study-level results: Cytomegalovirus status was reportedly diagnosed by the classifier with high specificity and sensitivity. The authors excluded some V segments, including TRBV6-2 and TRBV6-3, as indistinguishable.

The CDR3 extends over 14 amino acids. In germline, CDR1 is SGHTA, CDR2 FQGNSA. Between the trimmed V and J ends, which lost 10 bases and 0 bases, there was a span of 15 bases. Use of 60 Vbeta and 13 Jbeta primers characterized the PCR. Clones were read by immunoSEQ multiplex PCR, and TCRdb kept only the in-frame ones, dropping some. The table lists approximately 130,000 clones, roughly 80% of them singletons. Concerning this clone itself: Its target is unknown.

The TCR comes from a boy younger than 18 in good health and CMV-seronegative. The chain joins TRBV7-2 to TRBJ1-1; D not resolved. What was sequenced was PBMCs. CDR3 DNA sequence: TGTGCCACCCGGCTTTCGGGAATGAACACTGAAGCTTTCTTT. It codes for CATRLSGMNTEAFF.